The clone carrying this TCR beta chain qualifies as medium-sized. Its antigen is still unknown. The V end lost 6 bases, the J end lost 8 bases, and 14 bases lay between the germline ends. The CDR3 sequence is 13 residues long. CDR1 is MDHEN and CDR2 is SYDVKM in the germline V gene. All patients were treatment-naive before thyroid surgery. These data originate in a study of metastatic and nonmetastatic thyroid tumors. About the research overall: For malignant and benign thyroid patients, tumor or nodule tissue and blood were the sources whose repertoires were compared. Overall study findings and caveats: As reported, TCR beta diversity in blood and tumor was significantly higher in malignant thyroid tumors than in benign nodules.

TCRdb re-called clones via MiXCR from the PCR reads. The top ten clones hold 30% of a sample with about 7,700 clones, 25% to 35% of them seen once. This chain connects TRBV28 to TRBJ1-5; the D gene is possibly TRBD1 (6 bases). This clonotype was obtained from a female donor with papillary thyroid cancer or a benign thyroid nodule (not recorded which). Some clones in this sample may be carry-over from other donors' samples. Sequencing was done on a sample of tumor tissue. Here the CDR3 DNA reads TGTGCCAGCAGCCGGGAAGGACAGAAGCCCCAGCATTTT. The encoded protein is CASSREGQKPQHF.